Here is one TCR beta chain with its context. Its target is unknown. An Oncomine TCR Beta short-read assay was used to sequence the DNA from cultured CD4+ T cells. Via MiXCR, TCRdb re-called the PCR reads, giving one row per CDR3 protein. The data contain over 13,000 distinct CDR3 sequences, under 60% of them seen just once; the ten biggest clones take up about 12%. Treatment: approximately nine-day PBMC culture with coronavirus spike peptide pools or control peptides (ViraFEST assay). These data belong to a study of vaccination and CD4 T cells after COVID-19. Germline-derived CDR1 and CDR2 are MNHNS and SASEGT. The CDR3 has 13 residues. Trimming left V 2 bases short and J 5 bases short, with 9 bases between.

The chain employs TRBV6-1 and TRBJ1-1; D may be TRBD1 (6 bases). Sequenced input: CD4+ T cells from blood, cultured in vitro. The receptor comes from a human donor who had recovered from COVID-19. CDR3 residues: CASSENRVTEAFF. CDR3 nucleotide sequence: TGTGCCAGCAGTGAAAACAGGGTAACTGAAGCTTTCTTT.